The 5 T cell receptor beta chains in this list originate from one sample, sequenced in a study of blood T cell repertoires in COVID-19. TCRdb keeps only in-frame clones here, not all; method: immunoSEQ multiplex PCR. The data show roughly 280,000 clones, 88% seen once. Material: peripheral blood. Source of these receptors: a woman younger than 45 with COVID-19, enrolled during active disease.

The chain joins TRBV3-1 (or the pseudogene TRBV3-2) to TRBJ1-4; D unclear. This CDR3 spans 15 amino acids. V was clipped by 0 bases and J by 7 bases, with 12 bases between them. From germline, CDR1 is LGHDT and CDR2 YNNKEL (reference sequence). As DNA, the CDR3 is TGTGCCAGCAGCCAAGAAGGAAGGGAGGGTGAAAAACTGTTTTTT. This encodes CASSQEGREGEKLFF.

This clone was found a few times. The rearrangement joins TRBV7-3 to TRBJ2-1; possibly TRBD1 for D (5 bases). V was trimmed by 0 bases and J by 8 bases, leaving 8 bases between them. CDR1 and CDR2 (germline): SGHTA, FQGTGA. This CDR3 spans 13 amino acids. The CDR3 loop reads CASSLTWGDEQFF. CDR3 coding DNA: TGTGCCAGCAGCTTAACGTGGGGCGATGAGCAGTTCTTC.

V gene TRBV5-1 combines with J gene TRBJ2-7, with TRBD2 matching over 12 bases. The V gene end was trimmed by 6 bases and the J gene end by 7 bases; junction bases not matched to a gene: 11. CDR1 SGHRS and CDR2 YFSETQ come from the germline V gene. The CDR3 is made up of 15 amino acids. The CDR3, as DNA: TGCGCCAGCACGCCGTTGGGACTAGCGGGCCAGGAGCAGTACTTC. It yields the protein CASTPLGLAGQEQYF.

This chain links TRBV5-4 with TRBJ2-1; D call uncertain. The CDR3 contains 12 residues. Deletions cut 4 bases from V and 12 bases from J, with 14 bases between. Germline CDR1 reads SGHNT; CDR2 reads YYREEE (reference sequence). The CDR3 protein is CASSLPLETQFF. As DNA, the CDR3 is TGTGCCAGCAGCCTCCCGCTAGAAACGCAGTTCTTC.

This chain uses TRBV3-1 (or the pseudogene TRBV3-2) with TRBJ1-2; no firm D call. Trimming took off 1 base at V and 7 bases at J, with 4 bases between the two ends. The CDR3 has 11 residues. CDR1 is LGHDT, CDR2 YNNKEL, per germline (reference sequence). The CDR3 region has the DNA TGTGCCAGCAGCCAAGGAGGTGGCTACACCTTC. Its protein is CASSQGGGYTF.